This T cell receptor beta chain is from a study of cytomegalovirus exposure and HLA in healthy donors. General study points: Cytomegalovirus status was reportedly diagnosed by the classifier with high specificity and sensitivity. TCR beta sequences reportedly predicted most subjects' HLA-A and HLA-B alleles accurately. The study flagged around 160 TCR beta chains as cytomegalovirus-associated.

The CDR3 is 13 amino acids. The V segment lost 7 bases and the J segment 5 bases; nucleotides outside the gene matches: 6. Germline V CDR1 and CDR2: SGHNT, YENEEA. The PCR employed 60 Vbeta primers together with 13 Jbeta primers. Measured with immunoSEQ multiplex PCR; TCRdb has only the in-frame clones, and not every one. The repertoire consists of roughly 110,000 clones, with roughly 70% occurring once and the leading ten covering around 4%. This clone appeared once. Its specificity is not known. It was healthy bone marrow donors who served as donors. Sequencing was carried out using PBMCs. This clonotype was obtained from a woman aged 40 to 50 in good health and CMV-seropositive. The V and J genes are TRBV11-3 and TRBJ2-5; 8 positions match TRBD1. The CDR3 protein is CASTGGAGETQYF. The DNA of the CDR3 is TGTGCCAGCACAGGGGGCGCGGGGGAGACCCAGTACTTC.